This TCR beta chain was captured by sequencing in a study of CD8+CD57+ T cells in acquired aplastic anemia. In the study overall: Average DNA yield from sorted CD4+ and CD8+ cells was around 3.2 ug. Reads per healthy sample averaged around 10 million (CD4+) and under 13 million (CD8+). Findings and limits, study-wide: Almost 30 sequences, all CD8+ CDR3, were shared between patients and controls.

It was genomic DNA that served as the template for profiling TCR beta VDJ and CDR3. In TCRdb, the reads were re-called with MiXCR into one record per CDR3 protein. The sample lists about 220,000 distinct CDR3 sequences; 34% were seen once. Concerning this clonotype itself: No antigen is known for it.

After removal of 6 bases from V and 2 bases from J, the junction contained 3 bases not matched to a gene. The CDR3 covers 13 residues. CDR1 SGHRS and CDR2 YFSETQ come from the germline V gene. This receptor was obtained from a human donor in good health, serving as a control. This chain connects TRBV5-1 to TRBJ1-2; 8 bases map to TRBD1. Sequencing was done on a sample of sorted CD4+, CD8+, or CD8+CD57+ T cells (not recorded which) from PBMCs. As DNA, the CDR3 is TGCGCCAGCACCCCAGGGGGCAACTATGGCTACACCTTC. As protein: CASTPGGNYGYTF.